This passage covers 29 T cell receptor beta chains from one sample sequenced in a study of T-cell reconstitution after alpha-beta-depleted transplantation in children. Construction of the TCRbeta library involved unique molecular identifiers. A single record per CDR3 protein comes from TCRdb applying MiXCR to the PCR reads. The sample shows fewer than 250,000 distinct CDR3 sequences, around 7.5% of them seen only once. The starting material was PBMCs, mostly from graft donor cells, obtained 180 days after TCRalphabeta/CD19-depleted stem cell transplant. The receptors originated from a male patient aged 10 to 17 who had a stem cell transplant for acute lymphoblastic leukemia, so the T cells may come from the graft donor.

A note on this clonotype: A much more abundant neighbour one base away suggests this may be a read error. V and J are TRBV6-5 and TRBJ2-2; D is ambiguous. The germline V gene encodes CDR1 MNHEY and CDR2 SVGAGI. This CDR3 contains 15 residues. The CDR3 nucleotides are TGTACCAGCAGTTACTTGAGGACGAACACCGGGGAGCTGTTTTTT. Translating gives CTSSYLRTNTGELFF.

In its sample, this clonotype was seen many times. V and J are TRBV27 and TRBJ2-7, with TRBD1 matching over 10 bases. CDR1 is MNHEY and CDR2 is SMNVEV in the germline V gene (reference sequence). The length of the CDR3 is 15 residues. Unmatched junction bases numbered 9, after V lost 5 bases and J lost 5 bases. CDR3 residues: CASSPPDRGWNEQYF. Written as DNA, the CDR3 is TGTGCCAGCAGTCCTCCGGACAGGGGGTGGAACGAGCAGTACTTC.

CDR3 amino acids: CASSQGRSLDYEQYF. CDR3 coding DNA: TGTGCCAGCAGCCAAGGGCGGAGTCTGGACTACGAGCAGTACTTC. This chain connects TRBV14 to TRBJ2-7; no definite D call. This CDR3 spans 15 amino acids. Looked up from germline, CDR1 is SGHDN and CDR2 is FVKESK. V lost 1 base, J lost 3 bases, and 13 bases lay in between.

This clonotype was observed at least ten times. The V and J genes are TRBV4-3 and TRBJ2-1, with D maybe TRBD2 (7 bases). Trimming removed 0 bases at V and 3 bases at J, with 12 bases between. The CDR3 is made up of 16 amino acids. The germline gives CDR1 LGHNA, CDR2 YSLEER. The CDR3 here is CASSQDWGGLYNEQFF. In nucleotides, the CDR3 is TGCGCCAGCAGCCAAGATTGGGGGGGGCTCTACAATGAGCAGTTCTTC.

The chain employs TRBV3-1 and TRBJ2-7; 14 nucleotides agree with TRBD2. The germline V gene has CDR1 LGHDT and CDR2 YNNKEL (reference sequence). CDR3 length: 15 residues. Trimming cost V 5 bases and J 6 bases; bases outside gene matches: 6. The CDR3 region is CASSAGLAGGGEQYF. The CDR3 DNA reads as TGTGCCAGCAGCGCCGGACTAGCGGGAGGCGGCGAGCAGTACTTC.

Worth noting for this clonotype: Given the absence of the conserved phenylalanine or tryptophan at the CDR3 end, a read error is likely. The V and J genes are TRBV27 and TRBJ2-7; 9 nucleotides line up with TRBD1. Germline V CDR1 and CDR2: MNHEY, SMNVEV (reference sequence). V shed 6 bases, J shed 2 bases, and the junction held 5 bases outside the gene matches. This CDR3 spans 14 amino acids. CDR3 sequence: CASSPGQGPYEQYS. The CDR3 nucleotides read TGTGCCAGCAGCCCGGGACAGGGACCCTACGAGCAGTACTCC.

The table lists this clonotype with many counts. V is TRBV27 and J is TRBJ2-2, with a tentative D call TRBD2 (6 bases). The CDR3 is made up of 14 amino acids. The germline CDR1 and CDR2 sequences are MNHEY and SMNVEV (reference sequence). V was pared by 3 bases and J by 5 bases, with 10 bases between. The CDR3 loop reads CASSFLGGTGELFF. The CDR3 DNA is TGTGCCAGCAGTTTTTTGGGGGGAACCGGGGAGCTGTTTTTT.

This clonotype was seen repeatedly, ten times or more. The chain joins TRBV27 to TRBJ1-2, with no clear D. The germline V and J ends were trimmed by 2 bases and 6 bases, with 13 bases remaining between them. The CDR3 covers 14 residues. From germline, CDR1 is MNHEY and CDR2 SMNVEV (reference sequence). This CDR3 is CASSLRALGHGYTF. The DNA of the CDR3 is TGTGCCAGCAGTTTACGGGCCCTCGGGCATGGCTACACCTTC.

This clonotype was picked up many times. The V and J genes are TRBV28 and TRBJ2-7; the match to TRBD1 covers 7 bases. After removal of 6 bases from V and 5 bases from J, the junction contained 13 bases not matched to a gene. CDR1 and CDR2 (germline): MDHEN, SYDVKM. The CDR3 is made up of 15 amino acids. CDR3 amino acids: CASSQADRDSHEQYF. The CDR3 DNA reads TGTGCCAGCAGCCAAGCTGACAGGGATTCCCACGAGCAGTACTTC. Variable domain in full (rest from reference TRBV28 and TRBJ2-7): DVKVTQSSRYLVKRTGEKVFLECVQDMDHENMFWYRQDPGLGLRLIYFSYDVKMKEKGDIPEGYSVSREKKERFSLILESASTNQTSMYLCASSQADRDSHEQYFGPGTRLTVT.

This clonotype was observed many times. J is TRBJ1-2 and V is TRBV12-3 or TRBV12-4; 7 bases agree with TRBD1. The CDR3 sequence is 17 residues long. V was clipped by 2 bases and J by 1 base; unmatched bases: 10. The CDR3 reads CASSLPRRAGGNYGYTF. CDR3 sequence (DNA): TGTGCCAGCAGTTTACCTCGGAGGGCAGGGGGTAACTATGGCTACACCTTC.

This clonotype was counted ten times or more. The chain combines TRBV5-1 with TRBJ2-1; D is perhaps TRBD2 (5 bases). Germline V gene lookup returns CDR1 SGHRS and CDR2 YFSETQ. V gave up 5 bases and J gave up 10 bases, with 13 bases separating them. This CDR3 contains 12 residues. The CDR3 nucleotides are TGCGCCAGCAGGGGAGAGTCGACGGAGCAGTTCTTC. Its translation: CASRGESTEQFF. The complete variable domain, with remaining parts taken from reference TRBV5-1 and TRBJ2-1, reads KAGVTQTPRYLIKTRGQQVTLSCSPISGHRSVSWYQQTPGQGLQFLFEYFSETQRNKGNFPGRFSGRQFSNSRSEMNVSTLELGDSALYLCASRGESTEQFFGPGTRLTVL.

This clonotype was seen repeatedly, ten times or more. The chain couples TRBV27 to TRBJ2-4; D might be TRBD1 (6 bases). This CDR3 has 13 residues. Germline assignment: CDR1 MNHEY and CDR2 SMNVEV (reference sequence). Trimming took 3 bases from V and 6 from J, leaving 9 bases between them. CDR3 nucleotide sequence: TGTGCCAGCAGTTTGGACAGTTTAAACATTCAGTACTTC. This translates into CASSLDSLNIQYF.

The rearrangement links TRBV2 to TRBJ2-7, with a tentative D call TRBD1 (6 bases). Per germline, CDR1 SNHLY and CDR2 FYNNEI. The CDR3 is made up of 14 amino acids. CDR3 coding DNA: TGTACCATCTGGGGCCCGGGACAACCTAACGAGCAGTACTTC. Encoded protein: CTIWGPGQPNEQYF.

The J gene is TRBJ2-7, the V gene TRBV2; TRBD1 matches at 7 bases. This CDR3 is 13 amino acids long. Germline loops: CDR1 SNHLY, CDR2 FYNNEI. The J segment lost 2 bases and the V segment lost 8 bases, leaving 6 bases of the junction unmatched. For the CDR3, the DNA is TGTGCCAGCTGCCCGACAGGGCCCTACGAGCAGTACTTC. Its translation: CASCPTGPYEQYF.

This clonotype came up many times. The chain has TRBV5-1 and TRBJ2-3; the D is unclear. This CDR3 has 12 residues. The ends were cut back, 4 bases at V and 2 bases at J, with 5 bases in the middle. From germline, CDR1 is SGHRS and CDR2 YFSETQ. In DNA form, the CDR3 reads TGCGCCAGCAGCCTGAACACAGATACGCAGTATTTT. Translating gives CASSLNTDTQYF. Drawing the rest from reference TRBV5-1 and TRBJ2-3, the complete variable domain is KAGVTQTPRYLIKTRGQQVTLSCSPISGHRSVSWYQQTPGQGLQFLFEYFSETQRNKGNFPGRFSGRQFSNSRSEMNVSTLELGDSALYLCASSLNTDTQYFGPGTRLTVL.

This clonotype has ten or more counts. V is TRBV7-9 and J is TRBJ2-1; possibly TRBD2 for D (6 bases). The CDR3 length is 15 residues. The V and J ends lost 4 bases and 0 bases respectively, with 10 bases between them. CDR1 and CDR2 (germline): SEHNR, FQNEAQ (reference sequence). CDR3 loop: CASSSRRGSYNEQFF. The CDR3 DNA reads TGTGCCAGCAGCTCAAGGAGGGGCTCCTACAATGAGCAGTTCTTC.

This clonotype has at least ten counts. The CDR3 DNA reads TGCAGTGCTAACCCCTTCACGGAAAGCTCCTACAATGAGCAGTTCTTC. This gives the protein CSANPFTESSYNEQFF. The V gene is TRBV20-1, the J gene TRBJ2-1; D is uncertain. Germline loops: CDR1 DFQATT, CDR2 SNEGSKA (reference sequence). CDR3 length equals 16 residues. Trimming shortened V by 4 bases and J by 0 bases, and 16 bases separated the two germline ends.

The sample holds many counts of this clonotype. The chain uses TRBV29-1 and TRBJ2-7; TRBD2 matches 11 bases. V shed 4 bases and J 6 bases; nucleotides not matched to a gene: 2. In germline, CDR1 is SQVTM, CDR2 ANQGSEA. CDR3 length equals 12 residues. The CDR3 reads CSVGGLAAEQYF. The CDR3 DNA reads as TGCAGCGTTGGGGGACTAGCGGCCGAGCAGTACTTC.

This clonotype was detected ten times or more. This sequence joins TRBV27 and TRBJ2-7, with D tentatively TRBD1 (6 bases). V was clipped by 4 bases and J by 4 bases, with 17 bases between them. The CDR3 is 15 amino acids. CDR1 is MNHEY, CDR2 SMNVEV, per germline (reference sequence). CDR3 protein: CASSYSTGLPYEQYF. The CDR3 coding sequence is TGTGCCAGCAGTTATTCGACAGGTCTTCCTTACGAGCAGTACTTC.

This clonotype was found many times. The chain couples TRBV5-1 to TRBJ2-6; no reliable D call. Between the trimmed V and J ends, which lost 2 bases and 2 bases, there was a span of 5 bases. Germline lookup yields CDR1 SGHRS and CDR2 YFSETQ. This CDR3 has 14 residues. The CDR3 bases are TGCGCCAGCAGCTTTTTAACTGGGGCCAACGTCCTGACTTTC. It encodes CASSFLTGANVLTF.

At least ten counts were recorded for this clonotype. This chain links TRBV25-1 with TRBJ2-5; D gene ambiguous. Trimming left V 1 base short and J 4 bases short, with 10 bases between. Germline CDR1 is MGHDK and CDR2 is SYGVNS. The CDR3 covers 14 residues. The CDR3 protein is CASSEFVDLETQYF. The CDR3 DNA reads as TGTGCCAGCAGTGAATTTGTGGATTTAGAGACCCAGTACTTC.

This clonotype was found many times. CDR3 bases: TGTGCCAGCAGCACCCGGACGGCACCCTATGGCTACACCTTC. Amino acid sequence: CASSTRTAPYGYTF. The chain uses TRBV7-2 and TRBJ1-2; no reliable D call. Germline V gives CDR1 SGHTA, CDR2 FQGNSA. The CDR3 length is 14 residues. Trimming pared 5 bases from V and 4 bases from J, leaving 14 bases between.

The V call is TRBV2, the J call TRBJ2-1; 13 nucleotides line up with TRBD2. The germline V gene encodes CDR1 SNHLY and CDR2 FYNNEI. This CDR3 is built from 15 residues. Losses at the gene ends were 6 bases for V and 9 bases for J; bases not matched to a gene: 8. The CDR3 is CASRERTSGRIEQFF. DNA of the CDR3: TGTGCCAGCAGGGAAAGGACTAGCGGGAGAATTGAGCAGTTCTTC.

This clonotype came up many times. The chain is built from TRBV4-3 and TRBJ1-5; a possible D gene is TRBD1 (5 bases). Germline V gene data show CDR1 as LGHNA and CDR2 as YSLEER. Deletions cut 1 base from V and 3 bases from J, with 10 bases between. The CDR3 consists of 15 residues. Here the CDR3 DNA reads TGCGCCAGCAGCCAAGGAACTGGGGCCAATCAGCCCCAGCATTTT. Translated, it gives CASSQGTGANQPQHF.

This clonotype was seen at least ten times. The rearrangement links TRBV9 to TRBJ2-4; 9 nucleotides agree with TRBD1. The V segment lost 1 base and the J segment 2 bases; nucleotides outside the gene matches: 7. The CDR3 consists of 17 residues. Germline CDR1 is SGDLS and CDR2 is YYNGEE. As DNA, the CDR3 is TGTGCCAGCAGCGTAACAGGGGGCGCGGATACCAAAAACATTCAGTACTTC. It specifies CASSVTGGADTKNIQYF.

This clonotype was seen at least ten times. The chain couples TRBV11-3 to TRBJ2-7; 10 bases match TRBD1. Germline CDR1 SGHNT, CDR2 YENEEA. This CDR3 contains 17 residues. V shed 4 bases, J shed 3 bases, and the junction held 12 bases outside the gene matches. CDR3 residues: CASSSKTSGTGVYEQYF. For the CDR3, the DNA is TGTGCCAGCAGCTCGAAAACTTCCGGGACAGGGGTCTACGAGCAGTACTTC. Complete variable domain (other parts from reference TRBV11-3 and TRBJ2-7): EAGVVQSPRYKIIEKKQPVAFWCNPISGHNTLYWYLQNLGQGPELLIRYENEEAVDDSQLPKDRFSAERLKGVDSTLKIQPAELGDSAVYLCASSSKTSGTGVYEQYFGPGTRLTVT.

There are many counts of this clonotype. The chain couples TRBV27 to TRBJ2-4; 7 nucleotides match TRBD2. V shed 6 bases, J shed 11 bases, and the junction held 10 bases outside the gene matches. This CDR3 has 13 amino acids. CDR1 is MNHEY, CDR2 SMNVEV, per germline (reference sequence). The CDR3 DNA reads TGTGCCAGCAGCTGGGGGGGAAACCAACTTCAGTACTTC. Translation gives CASSWGGNQLQYF.

This clonotype was counted many times. The chain has TRBV12-3 or TRBV12-4 and TRBJ2-7, with 7 bases fitting TRBD1. Trimming removed 6 bases from V and 2 bases from J; junction bases left unmatched: 7. CDR3 size: 14 residues. CDR3 nucleotides: TGTGCCAGCAGCCTAACAGGGGTCCCCTACGAGCAGTACTTC. Translated: CASSLTGVPYEQYF.

This clonotype was counted a few times. The chain uses TRBV11-2 and TRBJ2-3; D may be TRBD2 (6 bases). The germline CDR1 and CDR2 sequences are SGHAT and FQNNGV. This CDR3 is 13 amino acids long. Between the trimmed V and J ends, which lost 5 bases and 6 bases, there was a span of 12 bases. The CDR3 is CASSDRLEDTQYF. Here the CDR3 DNA reads TGTGCCAGCAGCGACAGACTAGAGGATACGCAGTATTTT.